The clone carrying this T cell receptor (beta chain) was observed a handful of times. The junction departs from germline at one end; a sequencing error may be responsible. Which cohort a participant joined came from the clinical history participants gave. Clones were sequenced by immunoSEQ multiplex PCR, and TCRdb holds only the in-frame ones, with some missing. This table has hundreds of thousands of clones, roughly 88% appearing once. These data are taken from a study of blood T cell repertoires in COVID-19. The CDR3 is 12 residues long. CDR1 is SGHAT and CDR2 is FQNNGV in the germline V gene. The sequence came from a woman aged 18-29 years who had been exposed to COVID-19. The sequencing sample was made of PBMCs or T cells enriched from blood (not recorded which). The chain couples TRBV11-2 to TRBJ2-7; TRBD1 might be the D (6 bases). The CDR3 DNA follows: TGTGCCAGCAGCTTAGATCCACGGACAGCTTGCTTC. Translating gives CASSLDPRTACF.